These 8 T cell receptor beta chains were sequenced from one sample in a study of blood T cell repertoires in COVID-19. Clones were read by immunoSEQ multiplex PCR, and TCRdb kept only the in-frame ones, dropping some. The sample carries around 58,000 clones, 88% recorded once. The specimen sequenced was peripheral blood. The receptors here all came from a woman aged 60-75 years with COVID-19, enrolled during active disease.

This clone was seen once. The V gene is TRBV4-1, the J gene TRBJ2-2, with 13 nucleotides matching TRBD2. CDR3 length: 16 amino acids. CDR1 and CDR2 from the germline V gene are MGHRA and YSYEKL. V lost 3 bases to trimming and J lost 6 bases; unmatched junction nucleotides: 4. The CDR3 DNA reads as TGCGCCAGCAGCCACGGGACTAGCGGGATGCCCGGGGAGCTGTTTTTT. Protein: CASSHGTSGMPGELFF.

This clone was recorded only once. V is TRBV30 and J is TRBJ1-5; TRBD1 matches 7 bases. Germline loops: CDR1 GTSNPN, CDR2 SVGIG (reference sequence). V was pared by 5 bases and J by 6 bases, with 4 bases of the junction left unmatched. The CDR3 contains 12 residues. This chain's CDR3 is CAWDRAGQPQHF. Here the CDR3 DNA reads TGTGCCTGGGACAGGGCTGGTCAGCCCCAGCATTTT.

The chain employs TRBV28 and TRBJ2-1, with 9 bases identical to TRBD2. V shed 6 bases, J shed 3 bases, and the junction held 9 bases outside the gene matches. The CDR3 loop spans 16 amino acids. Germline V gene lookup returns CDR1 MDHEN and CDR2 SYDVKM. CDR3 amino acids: CASSLGGAGGYNEQFF. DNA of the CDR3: TGTGCCAGCAGCCTCGGAGGAGCGGGGGGCTACAATGAGCAGTTCTTC. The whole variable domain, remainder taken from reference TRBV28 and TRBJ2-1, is DVKVTQSSRYLVKRTGEKVFLECVQDMDHENMFWYRQDPGLGLRLIYFSYDVKMKEKGDIPEGYSVSREKKERFSLILESASTNQTSMYLCASSLGGAGGYNEQFFGPGTRLTVL.

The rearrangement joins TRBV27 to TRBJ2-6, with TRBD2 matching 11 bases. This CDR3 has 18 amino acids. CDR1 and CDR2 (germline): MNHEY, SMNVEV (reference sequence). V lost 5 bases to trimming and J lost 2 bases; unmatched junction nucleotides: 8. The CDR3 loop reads CASSGDPGLAAGANVLTF. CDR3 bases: TGTGCCAGCAGTGGGGACCCGGGACTAGCGGCTGGGGCCAACGTCCTGACTTTC.

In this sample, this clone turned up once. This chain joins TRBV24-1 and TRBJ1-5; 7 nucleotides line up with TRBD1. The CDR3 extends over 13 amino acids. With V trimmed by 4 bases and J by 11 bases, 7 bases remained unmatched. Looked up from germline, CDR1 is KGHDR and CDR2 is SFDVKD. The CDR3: CATSETGTATQHF. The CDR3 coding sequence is TGTGCCACCAGTGAAACTGGGACAGCAACCCAGCATTTT.

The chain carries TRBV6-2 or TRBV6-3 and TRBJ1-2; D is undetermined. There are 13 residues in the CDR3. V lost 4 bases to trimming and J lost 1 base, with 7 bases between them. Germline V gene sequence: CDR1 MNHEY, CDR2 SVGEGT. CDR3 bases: TGTGCCAGCAGTTTTGGGAGTAACTATGGCTACACCTTC. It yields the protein CASSFGSNYGYTF.

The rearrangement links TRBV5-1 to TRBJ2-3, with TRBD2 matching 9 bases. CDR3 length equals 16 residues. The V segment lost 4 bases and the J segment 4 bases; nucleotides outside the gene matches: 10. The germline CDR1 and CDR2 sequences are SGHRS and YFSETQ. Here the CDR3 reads CASSPSGTSIPDTQYF. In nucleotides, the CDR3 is TGCGCCAGCAGCCCCTCTGGGACTAGCATCCCAGATACGCAGTATTTT.

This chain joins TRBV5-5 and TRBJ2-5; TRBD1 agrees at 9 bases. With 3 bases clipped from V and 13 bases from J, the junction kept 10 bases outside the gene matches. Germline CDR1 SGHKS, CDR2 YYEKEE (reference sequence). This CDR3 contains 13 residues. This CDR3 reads CASSYPGQGSPYF. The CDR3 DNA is TGTGCCAGCAGCTATCCGGGACAGGGAAGTCCGTACTTC.